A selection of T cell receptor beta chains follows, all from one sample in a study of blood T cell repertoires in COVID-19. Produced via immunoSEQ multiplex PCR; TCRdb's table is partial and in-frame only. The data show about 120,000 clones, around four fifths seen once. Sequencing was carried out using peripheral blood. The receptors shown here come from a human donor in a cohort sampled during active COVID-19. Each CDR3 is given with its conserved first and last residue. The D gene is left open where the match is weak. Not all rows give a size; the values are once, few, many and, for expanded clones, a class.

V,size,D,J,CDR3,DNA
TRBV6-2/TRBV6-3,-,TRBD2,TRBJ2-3,CASSYSPSGGFGADTQYF,TGTGCCAGCAGTTACTCGCCTAGCGGGGGGTTTGGCGCAGATACGCAGTATTTT
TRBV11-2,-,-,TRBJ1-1,CASSAPREGTEAFF,TGTGCCAGCAGCGCCCCCCGGGAGGGCACTGAAGCTTTCTTT
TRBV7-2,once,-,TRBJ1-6,CASSLTSHYNSPLHF,TGTGCCAGCAGCTTAACGTCACATTATAATTCACCCCTCCACTTT
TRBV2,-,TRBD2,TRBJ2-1,CASFSGSSYNEQFF,TGTGCCAGCTTTAGCGGGAGCTCCTACAATGAGCAGTTCTTC
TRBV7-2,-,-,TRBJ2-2,CASSLTGGANTGELFF,TGTGCCAGCAGCTTAACCGGGGGAGCGAACACCGGGGAGCTGTTTTTT
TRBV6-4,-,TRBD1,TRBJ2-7,CASSDRLDRGPYEQYF,TGTGCCAGCAGTGACAGGTTGGACAGGGGTCCCTACGAGCAGTACTTC
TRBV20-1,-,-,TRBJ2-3,CSASDAGRRVDDTQYF,TGCAGTGCTAGTGACGCCGGTCGGAGGGTGGATGATACGCAGTATTTT
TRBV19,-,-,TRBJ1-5,CASSIMGTSADQPQHF,TGTGCCAGTAGTATAATGGGCACTTCGGCAGATCAGCCCCAGCATTTT
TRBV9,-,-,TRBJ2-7,CASSVEAGSYEQYF,TGTGCCAGCAGCGTAGAGGCGGGCTCCTACGAGCAGTACTTC
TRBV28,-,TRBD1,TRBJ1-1,CASSLTGGKDEAFF,TGTGCCAGCAGTCTCACAGGGGGAAAGGATGAAGCTTTCTTT
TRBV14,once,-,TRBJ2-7,CASSQRGPRVSYEQYF,TGTGCCAGCAGCCAAAGGGGTCCTCGGGTGTCCTACGAGCAGTACTTC
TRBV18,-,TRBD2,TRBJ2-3,CASSSSGGASADTQYF,TGTGCCAGCTCATCCAGCGGGGGGGCCAGCGCAGATACGCAGTATTTT
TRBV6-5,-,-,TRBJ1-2,CASSREANRYGYTF,TGTGCCAGCAGCCGGGAGGCGAATCGCTATGGCTACACCTTC
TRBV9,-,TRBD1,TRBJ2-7,CASSVEQGAREQYF,TGTGCCAGCAGCGTAGAGCAGGGGGCGCGCGAGCAGTACTTC
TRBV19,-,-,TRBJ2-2,CASSIGLLGPGTGELFF,TGTGCCAGTAGTATAGGCCTCCTGGGGCCGGGCACCGGGGAGCTGTTTTTT
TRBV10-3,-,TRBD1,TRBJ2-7,CAISEQGSSYEQYF,TGTGCCATCAGTGAACAGGGGTCTTCCTACGAGCAGTACTTC
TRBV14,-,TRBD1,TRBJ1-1,CASSPIDRDAEAFF,TGTGCCAGCAGCCCAATCGACAGGGATGCTGAAGCTTTCTTT
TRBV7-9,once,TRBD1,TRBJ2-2,CASSSGTGLAGELFF,TGTGCCAGCAGCTCCGGGACAGGGTTGGCCGGGGAGCTGTTTTTT